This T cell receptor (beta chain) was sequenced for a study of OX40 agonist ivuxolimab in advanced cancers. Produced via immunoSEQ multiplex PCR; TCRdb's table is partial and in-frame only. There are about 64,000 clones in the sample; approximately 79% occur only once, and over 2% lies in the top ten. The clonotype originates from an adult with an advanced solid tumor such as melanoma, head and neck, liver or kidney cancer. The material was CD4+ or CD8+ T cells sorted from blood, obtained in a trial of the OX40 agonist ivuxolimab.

The CDR3 reads CASSPKGDSYNEQFF. CDR3 in DNA: TGTGCCAGCTCACCAAAGGGGGACTCCTACAATGAGCAGTTCTTC. The chain couples TRBV18 to TRBJ2-1, with a weak D call TRBD1 (6 bases). The germline gives CDR1 KGHSH, CDR2 LQKENI. Trimming cost V 2 bases and J 0 bases, with 8 bases left between them. This CDR3 is built from 15 residues.